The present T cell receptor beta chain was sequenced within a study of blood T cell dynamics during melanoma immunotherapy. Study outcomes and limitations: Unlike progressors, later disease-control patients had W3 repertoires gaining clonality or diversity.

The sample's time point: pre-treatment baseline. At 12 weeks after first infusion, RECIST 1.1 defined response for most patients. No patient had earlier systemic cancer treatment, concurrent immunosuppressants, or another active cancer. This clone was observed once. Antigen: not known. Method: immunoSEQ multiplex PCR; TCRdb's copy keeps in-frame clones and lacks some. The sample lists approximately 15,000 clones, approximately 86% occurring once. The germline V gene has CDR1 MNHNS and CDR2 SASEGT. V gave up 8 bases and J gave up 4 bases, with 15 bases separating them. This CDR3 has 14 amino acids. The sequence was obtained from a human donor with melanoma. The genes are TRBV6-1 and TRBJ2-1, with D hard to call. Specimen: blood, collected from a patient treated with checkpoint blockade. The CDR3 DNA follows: TGTGCCAGCTCCTCCGGTGGAGATTACAATGAGCAGTTCTTC. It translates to CASSSGGDYNEQFF.